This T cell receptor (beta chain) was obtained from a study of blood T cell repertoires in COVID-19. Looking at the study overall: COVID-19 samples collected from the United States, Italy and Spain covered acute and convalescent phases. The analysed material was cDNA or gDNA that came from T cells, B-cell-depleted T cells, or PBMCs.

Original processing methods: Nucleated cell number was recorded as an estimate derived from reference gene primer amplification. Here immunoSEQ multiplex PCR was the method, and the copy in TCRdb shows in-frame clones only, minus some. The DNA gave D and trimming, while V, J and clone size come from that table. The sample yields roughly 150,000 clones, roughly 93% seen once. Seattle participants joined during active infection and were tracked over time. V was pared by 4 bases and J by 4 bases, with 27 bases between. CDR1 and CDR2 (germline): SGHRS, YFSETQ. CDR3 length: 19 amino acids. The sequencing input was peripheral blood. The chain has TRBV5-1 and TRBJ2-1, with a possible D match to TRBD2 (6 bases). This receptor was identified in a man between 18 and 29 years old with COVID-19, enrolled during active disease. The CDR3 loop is CASSGRLGKPNLNYNEQFF. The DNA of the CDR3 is TGCGCCAGCAGCGGAAGACTAGGGAAACCGAACTTAAATTACAATGAGCAGTTCTTC.